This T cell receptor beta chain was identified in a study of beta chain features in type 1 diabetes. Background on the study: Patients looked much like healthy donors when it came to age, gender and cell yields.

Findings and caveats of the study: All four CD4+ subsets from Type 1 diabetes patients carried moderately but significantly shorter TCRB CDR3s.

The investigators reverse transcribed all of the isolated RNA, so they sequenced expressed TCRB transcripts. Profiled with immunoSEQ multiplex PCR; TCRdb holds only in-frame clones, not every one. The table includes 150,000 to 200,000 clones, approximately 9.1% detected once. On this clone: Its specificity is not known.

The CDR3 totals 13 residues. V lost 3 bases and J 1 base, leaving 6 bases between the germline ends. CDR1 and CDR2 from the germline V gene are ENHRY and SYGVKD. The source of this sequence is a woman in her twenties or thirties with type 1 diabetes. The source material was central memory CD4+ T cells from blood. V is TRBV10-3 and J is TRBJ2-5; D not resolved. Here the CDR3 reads CAISDRLQETQYF. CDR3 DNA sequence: TGTGCCATCAGTGACAGGCTCCAAGAGACCCAGTACTTC.